The present T cell receptor (beta chain) was sequenced within a study of response to subunit inactivated influenza vaccine. TCRdb redid the calling of the RT-PCR reads with MiXCR, one entry per CDR3 protein. The table includes about 540,000 distinct CDR3 sequences, 20% to 25% detected once. V was cut by 0 bases and J by 4 bases, with 13 bases left in between. The V gene's germline CDR1 is LGHNA and CDR2 YNFKEQ. The CDR3 is made up of 16 amino acids. These data also formed part of another study, on T cells expressing NK-cell markers. That paper notes: The authors made TCR beta cDNA libraries by 5'RACE template switching. This switching added a universal primer site and UMIs.

The gene calls are TRBV4-2 and TRBJ1-3; TRBD1 is a possible D gene (5 bases). The sequencing here drew on CD4+ T cells sorted from PBMCs, taken approximately 12 days after vaccination. This clonotype was sampled from a man over 45 who received an inactivated influenza vaccine. Written as DNA, the CDR3 is TGTGCCAGCAGCCAAGATGGCTCGGGGCGCGGAAACACCATATATTTT. Its protein product is CASSQDGSGRGNTIYF.